This entry is about one T cell receptor beta chain. The sample originates from a study of early T cells in non-severe SARS-CoV-2 infection. Looking at the study overall: Unpaired chains resulted from sequencing bulk RNA of unsorted whole blood.

The germline V and J ends were trimmed by 2 bases and 8 bases, with 7 bases remaining between them. The CDR3 has 12 amino acids. Unique molecular identifiers were added to individual cDNA molecules. TCRdb called the 5' RACE reads again in MiXCR, with one record for every CDR3 protein. The sample lists tens of thousands of distinct CDR3 sequences; approximately 12% were seen once. This TCR was recovered from an adult who was a healthcare worker with PCR-confirmed SARS-CoV-2 infection or an uninfected control (not recorded which). The chain carries TRBV12-3 or TRBV12-4 and TRBJ2-1; no clear D gene. Sequenced material: whole blood. CDR3 sequence (DNA): TGTGCCAGCAGTTTAAGAGGAGATGAGCAGTTCTTC. It codes for CASSLRGDEQFF.